This TCR beta chain came from a study of neurological immune-mediated disorders. A 10-nucleotide random UMI tagged transcripts in template-switch 5'RACE cDNA synthesis. Over 160 million TCR-beta sequences from 15-18 subjects were obtained in each sequencing run. TCRdb reanalysed the 5' RACE reads using MiXCR and keeps one entry per CDR3 protein. The data hold roughly 45,000 distinct CDR3 sequences, with roughly 3.2% observed a single time. The V end was cut by 7 bases, the J end by 12 bases, with 16 bases between. This CDR3 region has 13 residues. Preparation of the unsorted libraries drew on 2 million PBMCs stored at -80 C. This clonotype was recorded many times.

The chain couples TRBV12-3 or TRBV12-4 to TRBJ1-6, with D maybe TRBD1 (5 bases). The receptor's source is a woman aged 45 to 65 with multiple sclerosis. Sequenced: PBMCs. CDR3 nucleotides: TGTGCCAGCAAATGGCAGGGTAGTAAACCCCTCCACTTT. This sequence encodes CASKWQGSKPLHF.